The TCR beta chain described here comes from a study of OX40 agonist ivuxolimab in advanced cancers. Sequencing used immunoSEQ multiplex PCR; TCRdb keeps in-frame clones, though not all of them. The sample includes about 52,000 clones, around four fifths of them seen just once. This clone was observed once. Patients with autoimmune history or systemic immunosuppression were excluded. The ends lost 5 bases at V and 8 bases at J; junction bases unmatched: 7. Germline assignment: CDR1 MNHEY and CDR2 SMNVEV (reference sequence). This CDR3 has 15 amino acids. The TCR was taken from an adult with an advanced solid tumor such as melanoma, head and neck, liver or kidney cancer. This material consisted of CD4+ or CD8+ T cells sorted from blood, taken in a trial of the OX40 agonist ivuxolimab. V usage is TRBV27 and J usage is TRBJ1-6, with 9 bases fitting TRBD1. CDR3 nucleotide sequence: TGTGCCAGCAGTCCGACGGACAGGGGTCATTCACCCCTCCACTTT. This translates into CASSPTDRGHSPLHF.